This T cell receptor (beta chain) was retrieved from a study of response to subunit inactivated influenza vaccine. TCRdb re-called the RT-PCR reads with MiXCR, one entry per CDR3 protein. The table includes about 540,000 distinct CDR3 sequences, 20% to 25% detected once. Germline V gene data show CDR1 as SGHTA and CDR2 as FQGNSA. V dropped 5 bases and J dropped 6; count of bases not matched to a gene: 9. The CDR3 length is 14 residues. The same sample was also studied in work on T cells expressing NK-cell markers. That work states: In generating TCR beta cDNA, 5'RACE template switching with UMIs was used. Seven sequenced donors out of eight were HCMV-seropositive, one seronegative. Uncertainty persisted over the HCMV specificity of expanded NKG2C+ T cell clones.

This specimen was CD4+ T cells sorted from PBMCs, taken less than 13 days after vaccination. The chain couples TRBV7-2 to TRBJ1-1, with TRBD1 matching 7 bases. This TCR derives from a man aged 50 to 60 who received an inactivated influenza vaccine. The CDR3 bases are TGTGCCAGCAGCCCGAGACAGGGACGGCCTGAAGCTTTCTTT. Amino acids: CASSPRQGRPEAFF.